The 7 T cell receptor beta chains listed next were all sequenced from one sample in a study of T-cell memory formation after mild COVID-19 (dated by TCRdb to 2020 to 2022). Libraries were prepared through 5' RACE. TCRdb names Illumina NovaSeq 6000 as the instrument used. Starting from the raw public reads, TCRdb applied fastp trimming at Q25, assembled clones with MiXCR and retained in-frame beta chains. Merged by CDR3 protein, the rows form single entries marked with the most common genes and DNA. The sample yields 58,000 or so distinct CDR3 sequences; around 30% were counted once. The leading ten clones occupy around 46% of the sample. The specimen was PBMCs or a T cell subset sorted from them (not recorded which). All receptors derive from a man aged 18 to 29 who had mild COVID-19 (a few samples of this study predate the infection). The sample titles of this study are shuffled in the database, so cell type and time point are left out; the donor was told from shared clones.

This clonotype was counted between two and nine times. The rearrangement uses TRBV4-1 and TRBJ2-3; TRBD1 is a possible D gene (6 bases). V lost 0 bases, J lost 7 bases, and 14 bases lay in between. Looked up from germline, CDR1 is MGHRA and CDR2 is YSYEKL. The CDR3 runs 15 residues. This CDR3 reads CASSQEWTASNTQYF. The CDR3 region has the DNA TGCGCCAGCAGCCAAGAATGGACAGCATCAAATACGCAGTATTTT.

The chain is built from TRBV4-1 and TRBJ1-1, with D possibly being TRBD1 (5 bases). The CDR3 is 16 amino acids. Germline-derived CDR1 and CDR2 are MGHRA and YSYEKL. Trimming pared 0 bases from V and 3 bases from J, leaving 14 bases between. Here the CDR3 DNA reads TGCGCCAGCAGCCAAGAATGGGGCTTAGGGGACACTGAAGCTTTCTTT. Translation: CASSQEWGLGDTEAFF.

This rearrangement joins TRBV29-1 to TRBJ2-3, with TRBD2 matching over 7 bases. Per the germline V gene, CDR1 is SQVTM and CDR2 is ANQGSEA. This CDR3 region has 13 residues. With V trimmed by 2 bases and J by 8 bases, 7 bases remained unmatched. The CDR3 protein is CSVEREGTGTQYF. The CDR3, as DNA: TGCAGCGTTGAAAGGGAGGGGACGGGTACGCAGTATTTT.

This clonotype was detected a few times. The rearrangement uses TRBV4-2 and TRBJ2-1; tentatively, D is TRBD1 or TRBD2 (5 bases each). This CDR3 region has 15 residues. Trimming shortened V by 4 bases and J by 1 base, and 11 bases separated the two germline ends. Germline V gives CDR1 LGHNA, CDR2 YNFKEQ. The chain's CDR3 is CASSPPGLSYNEQFF. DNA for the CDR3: TGTGCCAGCAGCCCGCCGGGGCTTTCCTACAATGAGCAGTTCTTC.

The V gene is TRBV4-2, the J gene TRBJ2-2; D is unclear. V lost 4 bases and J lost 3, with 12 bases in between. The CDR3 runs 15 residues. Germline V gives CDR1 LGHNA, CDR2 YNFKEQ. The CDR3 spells CASSPASPDTGELFF. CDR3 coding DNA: TGTGCCAGCAGCCCAGCCTCCCCAGACACCGGGGAGCTGTTTTTT.

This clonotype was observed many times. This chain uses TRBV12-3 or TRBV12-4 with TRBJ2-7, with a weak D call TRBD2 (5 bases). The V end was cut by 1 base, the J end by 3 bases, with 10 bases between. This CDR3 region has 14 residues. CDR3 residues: CASSLGTVGYEQYF. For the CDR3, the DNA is TGTGCCAGCAGTTTAGGGACTGTTGGCTACGAGCAGTACTTC.

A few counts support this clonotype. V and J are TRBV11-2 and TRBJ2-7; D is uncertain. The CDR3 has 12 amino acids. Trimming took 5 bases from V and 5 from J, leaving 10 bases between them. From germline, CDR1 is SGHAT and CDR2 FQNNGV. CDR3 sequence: CASSRTGDEQYF. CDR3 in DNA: TGTGCCAGCAGCCGGACGGGCGACGAGCAGTACTTC. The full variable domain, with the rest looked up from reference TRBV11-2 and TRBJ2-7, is EAGVAQSPRYKIIEKRQSVAFWCNPISGHATLYWYQQILGQGPKLLIQFQNNGVVDDSQLPKDRFSAERLKGVDSTLKIQPAKLEDSAVYLCASSRTGDEQYFGPGTRLTVT.